These T cell receptor beta chains were read from a single sample in a study of T cells in Graves' hyperthyroidism and ophthalmopathy. TCRdb re-called the multiplex PCR reads through MiXCR, storing one row per CDR3 protein. The sample holds 640,000 or so distinct CDR3 sequences, approximately 15% seen once. Sequenced material: blood. All receptors come from a woman younger than 35 with Graves' ophthalmopathy. CDR3s include the opening cysteine and the closing phenylalanine or tryptophan.

J gene | V gene | CDR3 protein
TRBJ2-7 | TRBV6-1 | CASSEVSGRYYEQYF
TRBJ1-5 | TRBV27 | CASRQGTGRGGNQPQHF
TRBJ1-5 | TRBV2 | CAISEGALDQPQHF
TRBJ2-2 | TRBV3-1 | CASSPDRGLAGDGGELFF
TRBJ2-5 | TRBV20-1 | CSARDQILAEQETQYF
TRBJ1-6 | TRBV7-3 | CASSLTPGNSPLHF
TRBJ1-2 | TRBV14 | CASSQERENYGYTF
TRBJ2-7 | TRBV7-9 | CASSLGANYEQYF
TRBJ1-2 | TRBV7-2 | CASSLRVEDGYTF
TRBJ2-7 | TRBV5-1 | CASSISTGTYEQYF
TRBJ1-2 | TRBV20-1 | CSARPGQGAARYYGYTF
TRBJ2-3 | TRBV24-1 | CATSKHGTGSTDTQYF
TRBJ2-5 | TRBV7-9 | CASSQQETQYF
TRBJ1-2 | TRBV4-3 | CASSQEGGTGGYTF
TRBJ2-7 | TRBV6-2/TRBV6-3 | CASSYSSGSGGYEQYF
TRBJ2-1 | TRBV5-1 | CASSFYGLARDNEQFF
TRBJ2-7 | TRBV3-1 | CASSQAQGDEQYF
TRBJ2-3 | TRBV3-1 | CASSQGRAPTDTQYF
TRBJ2-2 | TRBV10-3 | CAIGPTGELFF
TRBJ1-1 | TRBV7-2 | CASSLRGQPNTEAFF
TRBJ1-4 | TRBV2 | CASRVDATNEKLFF
TRBJ1-4 | TRBV28 | CASSLHAPDRENEKLFF
TRBJ2-6 | TRBV19 | CASSRTSGRAGANVLTF
TRBJ1-5 | TRBV30 | CAWSGDSNQPQHF
TRBJ2-1 | TRBV19 | CATIRGTSGQNTNNEQFF
TRBJ2-1 | TRBV27 | CASSLQGTANSYNEQFF
TRBJ2-4 | TRBV6-4 | CASKKREKGAKNIQYF
TRBJ1-1 | TRBV27 | CASSSRQGWTEAFF
TRBJ1-1 | TRBV7-8 | CASSPLWAATNTEAFF
TRBJ2-7 | TRBV7-2 | CASSWTPRTAGHEQYF
TRBJ2-1 | TRBV28 | CASSPFGRALGNEQFF
TRBJ1-4 | TRBV28 | CASSAFGGPLNEKLFF
TRBJ1-1 | TRBV7-9 | CASSSPGKGARYTEAFF
TRBJ1-1 | TRBV12-3/TRBV12-4 | CASRHTTGGAIAEAFF
TRBJ1-5 | TRBV19 | CASKRWSGGHNQPQHF
TRBJ2-7 | TRBV3-1 | CASSQEGGVHSYEQYF
TRBJ2-3 | TRBV20-1 | CSARGGGGSTDTQYF
TRBJ2-3 | TRBV6-5 | CASSYYPPGGRGADTQYF
TRBJ2-7 | TRBV7-9 | CASRLAGGPHEQYF
TRBJ2-1 | TRBV19 | CASSIGDFEQFF
TRBJ2-5 | TRBV28 | CASKSSGGQETQYF
TRBJ2-3 | TRBV7-2 | CASSLAHTDTQYF
TRBJ1-5 | TRBV2 | CASSEAGTMGNQPQHF
TRBJ2-5 | TRBV12-3/TRBV12-4 | CASSPRETQYF
TRBJ1-1 | TRBV20-1 | CSARATRVGGTEAFF
TRBJ2-3 | TRBV2 | CASRGAGGGTDTQYF
TRBJ2-5 | TRBV30 | CAWSGPDQETQYF
TRBJ2-3 | TRBV5-6 | CASSRRTSGSADTQYF
TRBJ2-1 | TRBV6-2/TRBV6-3 | CASSYLGTSGRAAVNEQFF
TRBJ1-2 | TRBV19 | CASSGIPRGSSGYTF
TRBJ2-7 | TRBV3-1 | CASSQVPLGYEQYF
TRBJ2-7 | TRBV19 | CASSYRDRGNEQYF
TRBJ2-3 | TRBV12-3/TRBV12-4 | CASSKTGGTSGSTDTQYF
TRBJ2-1 | TRBV18 | CASSPPGTGAPYNEQFF
TRBJ2-5 | TRBV9 | CASSVAAGGPGETQYF
TRBJ2-7 | TRBV28 | CASSLYFGGAGSYEQYF
TRBJ1-6 | TRBV6-1 | CASSERGTGNSPLHF
TRBJ1-5 | TRBV6-2/TRBV6-3 | CASRTTVSDRGYNQPQHF